These 23 T cell receptor beta chains share one sample of origin, sequenced in a study of neoadjuvant anti-PD-1 for oral cavity cancer. Profiling relied on immunoSEQ multiplex PCR, and the TCRdb table lists in-frame clones only, not all of them. The data show under 15,000 clones, over 65% seen once. The sample here was PBMCs, taken before nivolumab (anti-PD-1) treatment. The source is a person between 40 and 79 years old with oral cavity squamous cell carcinoma.

This chain uses TRBV19 with TRBJ1-5; D possibly corresponds to TRBD1 (6 bases). CDR3 length equals 19 residues. Between the trimmed V and J ends, which lost 4 bases and 0 bases, there was a span of 22 bases. Looked up from germline, CDR1 is LNHDA and CDR2 is SQIVND (reference sequence). This CDR3 reads CASSRRPDRDSYSNQPQHF. CDR3 DNA: TGTGCCAGTAGTAGACGACCGGACAGAGACTCGTATAGCAATCAGCCCCAGCATTTT.

The V and J genes are TRBV5-6 and TRBJ1-6, with D maybe TRBD1 (6 bases). The CDR3 is 14 residues long. The V end lost 2 bases, the J end lost 9 bases, and 12 bases lay between the germline ends. Germline CDR1 SGHDT, CDR2 YYEEEE. CDR3 sequence reads: CASSFTGFGSPLHF. The CDR3 bases are TGTGCCAGCAGCTTTACAGGGTTCGGTTCACCCCTCCACTTT.

This clone was counted between two and nine times. CDR3 in DNA: TGTGCCAGCAGCTTAGACAGGGACTCTGGAAACACCATATATTTT. It is translated as CASSLDRDSGNTIYF. The V and J genes are TRBV6-6 and TRBJ1-3, with TRBD1 matching over 7 bases. Germline trimming cut 6 bases from V and 0 bases from J; bases unmatched to any gene: 5. CDR1 and CDR2 from the germline V gene are MNHNY and SVGAGI (reference sequence). The CDR3 has 15 residues.

The chain is built from TRBV6-6 and TRBJ2-2; D possibly corresponds to TRBD1 (6 bases). The V end was cut by 7 bases, the J end by 0 bases, with 15 bases between. The CDR3 is 16 amino acids. In germline, CDR1 is MNHNY, CDR2 SVGAGI (reference sequence). The CDR3 region is CASTHGQGTNTGELFF. CDR3 nucleotide sequence: TGTGCCAGCACCCATGGGCAGGGGACGAACACCGGGGAGCTGTTTTTT.

The gene calls are TRBV7-3 and TRBJ2-1; 7 bases match TRBD2. V dropped 5 bases and J dropped 7; count of bases not matched to a gene: 5. The CDR3 contains 13 residues. Germline assignment: CDR1 SGHTA and CDR2 FQGTGA. The CDR3 DNA reads TGTGCCAGCAGCCAAAGGGAGGGGAATGAGCAGTTCTTC. Amino acid sequence: CASSQREGNEQFF.

The rearrangement links TRBV19 to TRBJ1-4, with no clear D. The CDR3 is 16 amino acids. Germline V gene sequence: CDR1 LNHDA, CDR2 SQIVND (reference sequence). Trimming left V 6 bases short and J 4 bases short, with 18 bases between. This CDR3 is CASSPKGDTYNEKLFF. CDR3 DNA: TGTGCCAGTAGCCCCAAGGGAGACACTTATAATGAAAAACTGTTTTTT.

V usage is TRBV7-8 and J usage is TRBJ1-5; D remains unclear. CDR3 length equals 14 residues. V dropped 1 base and J dropped 4 bases, with 8 bases sitting between them. From germline, CDR1 is SGHVS and CDR2 FQNEAQ. Written as DNA, the CDR3 is TGTGCCAGCAGCTTAGTTCTGGGTAATCAGCCCCAGCATTTT. Its translation: CASSLVLGNQPQHF.

The table lists this clone with a few counts. The chain recombines TRBV25-1 with TRBJ1-1, with D tentatively TRBD1 (6 bases). CDR3 length equals 16 residues. Germline values: CDR1 MGHDK, CDR2 SYGVNS. V was trimmed by 0 bases and J by 4 bases, leaving 15 bases between them. The CDR3 region has the DNA TGTGCCAGCAGTGAATACGGACTTTCAGGGGTCACTGAAGCTTTCTTT. Protein product: CASSEYGLSGVTEAFF.

The chain couples TRBV5-6 to TRBJ2-7, with D uncertain. Trimming pared 3 bases from V and 0 bases from J, leaving 10 bases between. The CDR3 spans 14 residues. Germline values: CDR1 SGHDT, CDR2 YYEEEE. The CDR3 nucleotides read TGTGCCAGCAGCTCATTCAGTAACTCCTACGAGCAGTACTTC. This translates into CASSSFSNSYEQYF.

The V gene is TRBV21-1, the J gene TRBJ2-6. TRBV21-1 represents a pseudogene. The CDR3 sequence is 20 residues long. The CDR3 loop is CASSKDLPGQDRSGANVLTF. CDR3 nucleotide sequence: TGTGCCAGCAGCAAAGACCTACCGGGGCAGGACCGCTCTGGGGCCAACGTCCTGACTTTC.

This chain links TRBV5-1 with TRBJ2-3; the D gene is possibly TRBD2 (6 bases). Trimming removed 7 bases at V and 0 bases at J, with 12 bases between. The CDR3 is 14 amino acids. The germline CDR1 and CDR2 sequences are SGHRS and YFSETQ. The CDR3, as DNA: TGCGCCAGCGGGGGGTACCTCAGCACAGATACGCAGTATTTT. Amino acid sequence: CASGGYLSTDTQYF.

The chain links TRBV6-6 to TRBJ2-7; TRBD1 matches at 9 bases. Germline V lookup: CDR1 MNHNY, CDR2 SVGAGI (reference sequence). V lost 7 bases and J lost 3; bases outside the gene matches: 1. This CDR3 is 12 amino acids long. Here the CDR3 reads CASTDRGYEQYF. The CDR3 nucleotides are TGTGCCAGCACGGACAGGGGCTACGAGCAGTACTTC.

The chain uses TRBV6-4 and TRBJ2-2; tentative D call: TRBD1 (5 bases). The CDR3 contains 13 residues. The V end lost 4 bases, the J end lost 3 bases, and 6 bases lay between the germline ends. Germline lookup yields CDR1 MRHNA and CDR2 SNTAGT. As DNA, the CDR3 is TGTGCCAGCAGTGGACAGCACACCGGGGAGCTGTTTTTT. Amino acids: CASSGQHTGELFF.

The V gene is TRBV30, the J gene TRBJ2-7; D may be TRBD1 or TRBD2 (5 bases each). The CDR3 is 15 amino acids. V was shortened by 2 bases and J by 7 bases, with 21 bases between the two germline ends. In germline, CDR1 is GTSNPN, CDR2 SVGIG (reference sequence). This CDR3 is CAWSPRDLIWSEQYF. The CDR3 DNA follows: TGTGCCTGGAGTCCCCGGGACCTCATATGGTCAGAGCAGTACTTC.

This CDR3 is CASSPGTAGNTIYF. The CDR3 DNA follows: TGTGCCAGCAGCCCGGGGACAGCTGGAAACACCATATATTTT. The gene calls are TRBV7-7 and TRBJ1-3; TRBD1 aligns across 7 bases. CDR1 is SSHAT, CDR2 FNYEAQ, per germline (reference sequence). CDR3 length: 14 residues. The junction had 3 bases not matched to a gene; V was cut back by 5 bases and J by 2 bases.

V and J are TRBV5-1 and TRBJ2-3, with 10 nucleotides matching TRBD1. Trimming at V came to 4 bases and at J to 1 base, leaving 9 bases not matched to a gene. The germline V gene encodes CDR1 SGHRS and CDR2 YFSETQ. The CDR3 spans 17 residues. CDR3 DNA sequence: TGCGCCAGCAGCAGCTCGACAGGGGGCCGGGGCACAGATACGCAGTATTTT. Its translation: CASSSSTGGRGTDTQYF.

This clone is a singleton in its sample. This chain joins TRBV6-4 and TRBJ1-6; D remains unclear. Germline CDR1 and CDR2: MRHNA and SNTAGT. Trimming cost V 2 bases and J 7 bases, with 6 bases left between them. The CDR3 sequence is 13 residues long. CDR3 loop: CASSDSFNSPLHF. CDR3 bases: TGTGCCAGCAGTGACAGCTTCAATTCACCCCTCCACTTT.

The V and J genes are TRBV2 and TRBJ2-5, with TRBD2 matching 12 bases. V shed 6 bases, J shed 0 bases, and the junction held 2 bases outside the gene matches. Looked up from germline, CDR1 is SNHLY and CDR2 is FYNNEI. This CDR3 comprises 15 residues. CDR3 in amino acids: CASSGTSGYQETQYF. In DNA, the CDR3 is TGTGCCAGCAGCGGGACTAGCGGGTACCAAGAGACCCAGTACTTC.

This clone was picked up a small number of times. The CDR3 reads CASSLEGHTEAFF. CDR3 sequence (DNA): TGCGCCAGCAGCCTGGAAGGGCACACTGAAGCTTTCTTT. The rearrangement uses TRBV5-1 and TRBJ1-1, with unresolved D. Germline lookup yields CDR1 SGHRS and CDR2 YFSETQ. The V end was cut by 4 bases, the J end by 3 bases, with 10 bases between. CDR3 length: 13 residues. The variable domain in full, completed from reference TRBV5-1 and TRBJ1-1, reads KAGVTQTPRYLIKTRGQQVTLSCSPISGHRSVSWYQQTPGQGLQFLFEYFSETQRNKGNFPGRFSGRQFSNSRSEMNVSTLELGDSALYLCASSLEGHTEAFFGQGTRLTVV.

This clone appeared once. The chain joins TRBV5-5 to TRBJ1-2; the D gene is possibly TRBD1 (5 bases). Per germline, CDR1 SGHKS and CDR2 YYEKEE (reference sequence). V was cut by 0 bases and J by 8 bases, with 14 bases left in between. There are 14 residues in the CDR3. This chain's CDR3 is CASSLDRPMGGYTF. Here the CDR3 DNA reads TGTGCCAGCAGCTTGGACAGGCCCATGGGGGGCTACACCTTC.

A few counts support this clone. This rearrangement joins TRBV4-1 to TRBJ1-1; the match to TRBD1 covers 8 bases. With V trimmed by 1 base and J by 6 bases, 7 bases remained unmatched. Germline CDR1 and CDR2: MGHRA and YSYEKL. This CDR3 contains 15 residues. The DNA for the CDR3 is TGCGCCAGCAGCCAAGGCAGGGGGCGTAGCGCTGAAGCTTTCTTT. Its translation: CASSQGRGRSAEAFF.

This sequence joins TRBV5-4 and TRBJ2-3, with unresolved D. The ends were cut back, 3 bases at V and 4 bases at J, with 12 bases in the middle. The CDR3 spans 14 residues. The germline V gene has CDR1 SGHNT and CDR2 YYREEE (reference sequence). CDR3 loop: CASSYWKPADTQYF. As DNA, the CDR3 is TGTGCCAGCAGCTATTGGAAGCCCGCAGATACGCAGTATTTT.

The gene calls are TRBV4-1 and TRBJ1-1; 10 bases agree with TRBD1. Germline trimming cut 0 bases from V and 2 bases from J; bases unmatched to any gene: 9. The CDR3 has 18 residues. The germline V gene encodes CDR1 MGHRA and CDR2 YSYEKL. The CDR3 protein is CASSQDRQGANENTEAFF. CDR3 nucleotide sequence: TGCGCCAGCAGCCAAGACCGACAGGGGGCTAACGAAAACACTGAAGCTTTCTTT.